Below, one TCR beta chain is given with its context. The data were taken from a study of blood T cell repertoires in COVID-19. V lost 1 base to trimming and J lost 1 base, with 12 bases between them. The germline gives CDR1 SGHDN, CDR2 FVKESK. This CDR3 comprises 16 residues. In the study's own analysis: Nucleated cell number was recorded as an estimate derived from reference gene primer amplification. Some clones are missing from TCRdb's copy, which holds only in-frame ones; the method was immunoSEQ multiplex PCR. That table furnishes V, J and clone size, whereas the DNA furnished D and trimming. The sample lists roughly 250,000 clones; around 86% were seen once.

Material: peripheral blood. The V and J genes are TRBV14 and TRBJ2-3, with TRBD2 as a possible D gene (6 bases). The sequence came from a woman in her fifties or sixties with active or convalescent COVID-19. Here the CDR3 DNA reads TGTGCCAGCAGCCAAGGCGGGACTCCTCGCACAGATACGCAGTATTTT. Protein: CASSQGGTPRTDTQYF.